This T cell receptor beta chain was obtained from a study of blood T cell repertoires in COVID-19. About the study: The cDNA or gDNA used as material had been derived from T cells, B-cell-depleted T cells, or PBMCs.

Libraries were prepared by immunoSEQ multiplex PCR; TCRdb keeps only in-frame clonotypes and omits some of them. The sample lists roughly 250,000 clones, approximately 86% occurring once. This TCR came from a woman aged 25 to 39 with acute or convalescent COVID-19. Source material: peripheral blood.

The CDR3 loop reads CASSQPGQGIEKLFF. CDR3 sequence (DNA): TGTGCCAGCAGCCAACCGGGACAGGGCATTGAAAAACTGTTTTTT. This rearrangement joins TRBV7-9 to TRBJ1-4; 9 positions match TRBD1. The V gene end was trimmed by 5 bases and the J gene end by 7 bases; junction bases not matched to a gene: 8. The CDR3 runs 15 residues. Germline values: CDR1 SEHNR, CDR2 FQNEAQ (reference sequence).